Below are 8 T cell receptor beta chains sequenced from a single sample in a study of T cell repertoires in cytomegalovirus infection. Each CDR3 protein gets one entry after TCRdb re-called the reads with MiXCR. The data contain roughly 310,000 distinct CDR3 sequences, around a sixth of them singletons. The specimen sequenced was PBMCs. Receptors originate from a human donor in good health (CMV status not recorded). Some clones in this sample may be carry-over from other donors' samples.

This clonotype was detected only a few times. The V call is TRBV7-9, the J call TRBJ1-1; possibly TRBD1 for D (6 bases). CDR1 is SEHNR and CDR2 is FQNEAQ in the germline V gene (reference sequence). This CDR3 has 17 amino acids. Trimming left V 3 bases short and J 0 bases short, with 17 bases between. Here the CDR3 DNA reads TGTGCCAGCAGCTTGGGCTCGGGGACACACATGAACACTGAAGCTTTCTTT. Protein product: CASSLGSGTHMNTEAFF.

The chain employs TRBV20-1 and TRBJ2-3; weak D call: TRBD2 (6 bases). The CDR3 spans 17 residues. V gave up 4 bases and J gave up 3 bases, with 23 bases separating them. Germline CDR1 is DFQATT and CDR2 is SNEGSKA (reference sequence). CDR3 sequence: CSAMGWQFGGATDTQYF. The CDR3 DNA follows: TGCAGTGCTATGGGGTGGCAGTTTGGCGGGGCGACAGATACGCAGTATTTT.

This clonotype was detected only a few times. The chain is built from TRBV12-3 or TRBV12-4 and TRBJ1-4; D is unresolved. This CDR3 spans 13 amino acids. V lost 7 bases and J 10 bases, leaving 16 bases between the germline ends. Here the CDR3 reads CASTLEGQGKLFF. The DNA for the CDR3 is TGTGCCAGCACCCTGGAGGGTCAAGGAAAACTGTTTTTT.

This clonotype came up many times. V usage is TRBV2 and J usage is TRBJ1-4; D call uncertain. Germline assignment: CDR1 SNHLY and CDR2 FYNNEI. The CDR3 covers 14 residues. V was shortened by 5 bases and J by 3 bases, with 10 bases between the two germline ends. The CDR3 DNA reads as TGTGCCAGCAGTTTACAGCTTGCTAATGAAAAACTGTTTTTT. This translates into CASSLQLANEKLFF.

About this clonotype: A much larger clone is a single base away; this may be a read error. The rearrangement links TRBV7-8 to TRBJ2-2; D gene unclear. The germline V and J ends were trimmed by 2 bases and 6 bases, with 4 bases remaining between them. The CDR3 contains 12 residues. The germline gives CDR1 SGHVS, CDR2 FQNEAQ. The CDR3 sequence: CASSLYAGELFF. In nucleotides, the CDR3 is TGTGCCAGCAGCTTATATGCCGGGGAGCTGTTTTTT.

This clonotype has just a few counts. A read error may account for a junction end that differs from germline. The CDR3 bases are TGTGCCAGTACTATACAGGGCCGAGGGGAAGCTTTCTTT. Translating it yields CASTIQGRGEAFF. The rearrangement links TRBV19 to TRBJ1-1; tentatively, D is TRBD1 (6 bases). Looked up from germline, CDR1 is LNHDA and CDR2 is SQIVND (reference sequence). The CDR3 runs 13 residues. The entire variable domain, with the rest obtained from reference TRBV19 and TRBJ1-1, is as follows: DGGITQSPKYLFRKEGQNVTLSCEQNLNHDAMYWYRQDPGQGLRLIYYSQIVNDFQKGDIAEGYSVSREKKESFPLTVTSAQKNPTAFYLCASTIQGRGEAFFGQGTRLTVV.

This clonotype occurred a few times. The chain joins TRBV27 to TRBJ1-5; a possible D gene is TRBD1 (6 bases). V lost 6 bases and J 4 bases, leaving 19 bases between the germline ends. This CDR3 comprises 16 residues. Germline CDR1 and CDR2: MNHEY and SMNVEV (reference sequence). The CDR3 region has the DNA TGTGCCAGCAGCCGGGACAACAGAGGGTCGAATCAGCCCCAGCATTTT. Translated: CASSRDNRGSNQPQHF.

V is TRBV16 and J is TRBJ2-7; D gene ambiguous. The CDR3 runs 12 residues. Germline V gives CDR1 KGHSY, CDR2 FQNENV. The V end lost 2 bases, the J end lost 5 bases, and 7 bases lay between the germline ends. The CDR3 spells CASSQSRNEQYF. The CDR3 bases are TGTGCCAGCAGCCAAAGTCGTAACGAGCAGTACTTC.